A selection of T cell receptor beta chains follows, all from one sample in a study of blood T cell repertoires in COVID-19. This table comes from immunoSEQ multiplex PCR, and its TCRdb copy is limited to in-frame clones, with some not included. The data show 200,000 or so clones, roughly 80% seen once. The material sequenced was peripheral blood. The receptor set was obtained from a woman aged 25-40 years with acute or convalescent COVID-19. The CDR3 runs from the conserved cysteine through the conserved F or W. A D gene is named only where the DNA matches it firmly. Some rows mark clone size as missing; the rest say once, few, many or name a class of expanded clone.

d_call	v_call	j_call	clone_size	cdr3_aa	cdr3_nt
TRBD1	TRBV6-5	TRBJ1-5	NA	CASSRGQGSNQPQHF	TGTGCCAGCAGCCGAGGACAGGGTAGCAATCAGCCCCAGCATTTT
NA	TRBV28	TRBJ2-7	few	CASSIISTGGNYEQYF	TGTGCCAGCAGCATCATAAGCACGGGGGGCAACTACGAGCAGTACTTC
NA	TRBV5-4	TRBJ1-3	once	CASSIGQGNTIYF	TGTGCCAGCAGCATAGGACAGGGAAACACCATATATTTT
TRBD2	TRBV11-1	TRBJ2-2	NA	CASSLSREATGELFF	TGTGCCAGCAGCTTATCACGGGAGGCCACCGGGGAGCTGTTTTTT
TRBD2	TRBV6-5	TRBJ2-1	NA	CASSYQLAGLHQFF	TGTGCCAGCAGTTACCAATTAGCGGGTCTTCACCAGTTCTTC
NA	TRBV2	TRBJ2-3	few	CASSSRAGGTDTQYF	TGTGCCAGCAGTTCTAGGGCAGGGGGCACAGATACGCAGTATTTT
NA	TRBV6-5	TRBJ1-3	NA	CASSYSELTTGNTIYF	TGTGCCAGCAGTTACTCGGAACTGACTACTGGAAACACCATATATTTT
TRBD1	TRBV5-6	TRBJ1-6	NA	CASSRDSDSPLHF	TGTGCCAGCAGTCGGGACAGTGATTCACCCCTCCACTTT
TRBD2	TRBV5-6	TRBJ2-5	NA	CASSPAAGEVGETQYF	TGTGCCAGCAGCCCCGCAGCGGGAGAGGTAGGAGAGACCCAGTACTTC
NA	TRBV27	TRBJ1-2	once	CASSPWVGAGGYTF	TGTGCCAGCAGCCCTTGGGTGGGGGCCGGTGGCTACACCTTC
TRBD2	TRBV13	TRBJ2-3	NA	CASSSPTSGGSSTDTQYF	TGTGCCAGCAGCTCACCGACTAGCGGGGGGTCTAGCACAGATACGCAGTATTTT
NA	TRBV7-8	TRBJ1-2	NA	CASSLVPGFTEGYGYTF	TGTGCCAGCAGCTTAGTACCGGGATTCACGGAGGGCTATGGCTACACCTTC
TRBD2	TRBV30	TRBJ2-1	NA	CAWSVLAGSYNEQFF	TGTGCCTGGAGTGTACTAGCGGGATCATACAATGAGCAGTTCTTC
NA	TRBV5-5	TRBJ2-2	NA	CASSLGLEARTGELFF	TGTGCCAGCAGCTTGGGACTAGAGGCCCGCACCGGGGAGCTGTTTTTT
TRBD1	TRBV6-9	TRBJ2-7	NA	CASSYRESTTGIYEQYF	TGTGCCAGCAGTTACCGCGAAAGTACGACAGGGATCTACGAGCAGTACTTC
NA	TRBV11-2	TRBJ2-7	few	CASSSSRYSYEQYF	TGTGCCAGCAGCTCCTCTAGATACTCCTACGAGCAGTACTTC
NA	TRBV28	TRBJ2-3	NA	CASSSQMHTDTQYF	TGTGCCAGCAGTTCTCAGATGCACACAGATACGCAGTATTTT
TRBD2	TRBV5-1	TRBJ2-2	NA	CASSQTSVANTGELFF	TGCGCCAGCAGCCAAACTAGCGTCGCGAACACCGGGGAGCTGTTTTTT
NA	TRBV27	TRBJ1-4	NA	CASSSLYEKLFF	TGTGCCAGCAGTTCTCTATATGAAAAACTGTTTTTT
NA	TRBV7-8	TRBJ1-3	NA	CASSLATSSGNTIYF	TGTGCCAGCAGCTTAGCAACCAGCTCTGGAAACACCATATATTTT
TRBD1	TRBV6-5	TRBJ2-7	NA	CASRAGGAYEQYF	TGTGCCAGCAGAGCAGGGGGCGCCTACGAGCAGTACTTC
NA	TRBV6-1	TRBJ1-2	NA	CASSETPGRNYGYTF	TGTGCCAGCAGTGAAACCCCGGGTCGTAACTATGGCTACACCTTC
NA	TRBV11-2	TRBJ2-3	NA	CASSLGATTDTQYF	TGTGCCAGCAGCTTAGGTGCCACAACAGATACGCAGTATTTT
NA	TRBV4-3	TRBJ1-5	NA	CASSQEASYSNQPQHF	TGCGCCAGCAGCCAAGAGGCCAGTTATAGCAATCAGCCCCAGCATTTT
NA	TRBV7-9	TRBJ1-5	NA	CASSPRENQPQHF	TGTGCCAGCAGCCCCAGGGAAAACCAGCCCCAGCATTTT
TRBD2	TRBV14	TRBJ2-2	NA	CASSQGRTSGVVGELFF	TGTGCCAGCAGCCAAGGGCGGACTAGCGGAGTGGTCGGGGAGCTGTTTTTT
NA	TRBV6-4	TRBJ2-4	NA	CAGKGVAKNIQYF	TGTGCCGGTAAGGGGGTGGCCAAAAACATTCAGTACTTC
NA	TRBV7-7	TRBJ2-7	NA	CASSPGQGGYEQYF	TGTGCTAGCAGCCCCGGACAGGGAGGGTACGAGCAGTACTTC
TRBD1	TRBV6-6	TRBJ2-5	few	CASSGGETQYF	TGTGCCAGCTCAGGGGGAGAGACCCAGTACTTC
NA	TRBV27	TRBJ1-5	NA	CASSFGRAGPQHF	TGTGCCAGCAGTTTCGGTCGAGCCGGGCCCCAGCATTTT
NA	TRBV5-6	TRBJ1-2	NA	CASSFHGVGNYGYTF	TGTGCCAGCAGCTTTCACGGGGTGGGGAACTATGGCTACACCTTC
NA	TRBV2	TRBJ1-5	NA	CASSTGGAGQPQHF	TGTGCCAGCAGTACGGGGGGGGCGGGGCAGCCCCAGCATTTT
NA	TRBV28	TRBJ1-5	NA	CASSFGGYSNQPQHF	TGTGCCAGCAGTTTTGGAGGCTATAGCAATCAGCCCCAGCATTTT
NA	TRBV12-3/TRBV12-4	TRBJ1-2	NA	CASSLEGRYGYTF	TGTGCCAGCAGTTTGGAGGGGCGCTATGGCTACACCTTC
TRBD1	TRBV5-1	TRBJ1-6	NA	CASSQTTGGSSPLHF	TGCGCCAGCAGCCAAACAACAGGGGGCAGTTCACCCCTCCACTTT
NA	TRBV10-3	TRBJ1-1	NA	CAISKDIYENTEAFF	TGTGCCATCAGTAAGGACATATACGAGAACACTGAAGCTTTCTTT
TRBD2	TRBV7-2	TRBJ2-5	NA	CASSQLAGGLKETQYF	TGTGCCAGCAGCCAACTAGCGGGGGGATTGAAAGAGACCCAGTACTTC
NA	TRBV29-1	TRBJ1-2	NA	CSVDPTLYGYTF	TGCAGCGTTGACCCAACTCTATATGGCTACACCTTC
TRBD1	TRBV30	TRBJ1-2	NA	CAWSTGTGGNYGYTF	TGTGCCTGGAGCACTGGGACAGGGGGCAACTATGGCTACACCTTC
NA	TRBV29-1	TRBJ1-4	NA	CSVDSGGKLFF	TGCAGCGTTGACAGCGGGGGCAAACTGTTTTTT